A single sample gave rise to the 9 T cell receptor beta chains below, sequenced in a study of prognosis after radiotherapy for stage I lung cancer. From genomic DNA, two-round multiplex PCR was used to amplify TCR beta CDR3. The first PCR round targeted every TRBV and TRBJ gene with specific primers. TCRdb re-analysed the multiplex PCR reads in MiXCR, keeping a single row per CDR3 protein. Among 15,000 to 20,000 distinct CDR3 sequences listed, roughly 28% were seen once. The material sequenced was PBMCs, taken before or after stereotactic body radiation therapy (not recorded which). These receptors were obtained from a donor aged 50 or older with non-small cell lung cancer.

This clonotype is labeled as medium-sized. The V and J genes are TRBV6-2 or TRBV6-3 and TRBJ2-3, with D unclear. The germline CDR1 and CDR2 sequences are MNHEY and SVGEGT. The CDR3 spans 13 residues. V was pared by 8 bases and J by 2 bases, with 11 bases between. For the CDR3, the DNA is TGTGCCAGCTCAAATTCTGACACAGATACGCAGTATTTT. This codes for CASSNSDTDTQYF.

This clonotype showed up many times. The genes are TRBV3-1 and TRBJ2-7, with D hard to call. This CDR3 has 13 amino acids. CDR1 is LGHDT, CDR2 YNNKEL, per germline (reference sequence). Trimming shortened V by 1 base and J by 3 bases, and 7 bases separated the two germline ends. CDR3 bases: TGTGCCAGCAGCCAAGGTGTTGGCTACGAGCAGTACTTC. Its translation is CASSQGVGYEQYF.

At least ten counts were recorded for this clonotype. The chain joins TRBV5-5 to TRBJ2-1; D is ambiguous. The CDR3 covers 11 residues. CDR1 and CDR2 from the germline V gene are SGHKS and YYEKEE (reference sequence). Trimming took off 4 bases at V and 9 bases at J, with 8 bases between the two ends. The CDR3 DNA reads TGTGCCAGCAGCCCTCGGAGTGAGCAGTTCTTC. Protein sequence: CASSPRSEQFF.

This clonotype is deemed medium-sized. V is TRBV6-8 and J is TRBJ1-4; maybe TRBD1 (6 bases). V dropped 2 bases and J dropped 0 bases, with 16 bases sitting between them. The CDR3 loop spans 18 amino acids. Germline V gives CDR1 MNHGY, CDR2 SAAAGT. The CDR3 sequence is CASSYTRVTGATNEKLFF. DNA of the CDR3: TGTGCCAGCAGTTACACAAGAGTGACAGGCGCAACTAATGAAAAACTGTTTTTT.

As for this clonotype: This CDR3 fails to terminate in the conserved phenylalanine or tryptophan, so it likely reflects a read error. The rearrangement uses TRBV20-1 and TRBJ2-3, with 7 bases identical to TRBD1. TRBJ1-5 matches the DNA end more closely, so the J call is doubtful. Germline loops: CDR1 DFQATT, CDR2 SNEGSKA (reference sequence). This CDR3 has 15 residues. CDR3 protein: CSVDRAGGSTDTQHS. Written as DNA, the CDR3 is TGCAGTGTCGACCGAGCAGGGGGTAGCACAGATACGCAGCATTCT.

This clonotype is classed as medium-sized (0.01 to 0.1%). The genes are TRBV30 and TRBJ2-3; 7 bases line up with TRBD2. V lost 1 base and J lost 2; bases outside the gene matches: 3. Per germline, CDR1 GTSNPN and CDR2 SVGIG (reference sequence). CDR3 length: 14 amino acids. CDR3 coding DNA: TGTGCCTGGAGTGCGCGGGAGAACACAGATACGCAGTATTTT. This codes for CAWSARENTDTQYF.

The table lists this clonotype with many counts. The V gene is TRBV3-1, the J gene TRBJ2-1; 12 bases are shared with TRBD2. J was trimmed by 8 bases and V by 4 bases; bases with no gene match: 9. This CDR3 has 16 amino acids. Germline-derived CDR1 and CDR2 are LGHDT and YNNKEL (reference sequence). CDR3 in DNA: TGTGCCAGCAGCCGACTAGCGGGAGCTTCAGGCGATGAGCAGTTCTTC. Encoded protein: CASSRLAGASGDEQFF.

This clonotype was found many times. V is TRBV5-1 and J is TRBJ2-2, with TRBD1 matching 7 bases. The CDR3 length is 15 residues. Germline assignment: CDR1 SGHRS and CDR2 YFSETQ. V shed 4 bases, J shed 6 bases, and the junction held 9 bases outside the gene matches. In nucleotides, the CDR3 is TGCGCCAGCAGCCCTGAGGACAGGCCGCCCGGGGAGCTGTTTTTT. Translated, it gives CASSPEDRPPGELFF.

This clonotype was detected a few times. Its ends do not fully match the called genes, so a read error is possible. This chain links TRBV7-7 with TRBJ2-5; no firm D call. The CDR3 is 14 amino acids. CDR1 and CDR2 (germline): SSHAT, FNYEAQ (reference sequence). The CDR3 loop reads CASGLGPGQETQYF. In nucleotides, the CDR3 is TGTGCCAGCGGCTTAGGCCCCGGGCAAGAGACCCAGTACTTC.